These 14 T cell receptor beta chains share one sample of origin, sequenced in a study of blood T cell repertoires in COVID-19. The repertoire was sequenced with immunoSEQ multiplex PCR; TCRdb's copy has only in-frame clones and lacks some. The sample records 310,000 or so clones, around 82% being singletons. The sample consisted of peripheral blood. Receptor source: a woman aged 50 to 60 with acute or convalescent COVID-19.

J is TRBJ2-5 and V is TRBV6-5, with D uncertain. The CDR3 has 13 residues. Germline V CDR1 and CDR2: MNHEY, SVGAGI. V was cut by 5 bases and J by 0 bases, with 7 bases left in between. CDR3 in DNA: TGTGCCAGCAGTCAGCGTTACCAAGAGACCCAGTACTTC. The encoded protein is CASSQRYQETQYF.

The rearrangement links TRBV27 to TRBJ2-7, with 8 bases lining up with TRBD2. The CDR3 is 13 amino acids. The junction had 4 bases not matched to a gene; V was cut back by 5 bases and J by 4 bases. The V gene's germline CDR1 is MNHEY and CDR2 SMNVEV (reference sequence). The CDR3 DNA sequence: TGTGCCAGCAGTCCTCGGGGGGGGTACGAGCAGTACGTC. Protein sequence: CASSPRGGYEQYV.

This clone was seen once. The chain has TRBV6-6 and TRBJ1-1, with a weak D call TRBD1 (5 bases). The CDR3 extends over 17 amino acids. CDR1 and CDR2 (germline): MNHNY, SVGAGI (reference sequence). V lost 5 bases to trimming and J lost 0 bases, with 19 bases between them. Here the CDR3 DNA reads TGTGCCAGCAGTCCGGGACTGAGGACGAGTCTGAACACTGAAGCTTTCTTT. Translated: CASSPGLRTSLNTEAFF.

The chain carries TRBV24-1 and TRBJ2-5; 7 positions agree with TRBD2. Germline trimming cut 0 bases from V and 5 bases from J; bases unmatched to any gene: 5. The CDR3 is made up of 15 amino acids. The V gene's germline CDR1 is KGHDR and CDR2 SFDVKD. The CDR3 region is CATSDLQGGGETQYF. CDR3 nucleotides: TGTGCCACCAGTGATTTGCAGGGCGGGGGTGAGACCCAGTACTTC.

The CDR3 DNA follows: TGTGCCAGCTCACCGATAGGACAGAGCAATCAGCCCCAGCATTTT. This sequence encodes CASSPIGQSNQPQHF. The chain links TRBV18 to TRBJ1-5; the D gene is possibly TRBD1 (6 bases). Trimming pared 3 bases from V and 1 base from J, leaving 10 bases between. The length of the CDR3 is 15 residues. Germline CDR1 and CDR2: KGHSH and LQKENI.

V and J are TRBV21-1 and TRBJ2-7; the table calls TRBD1, which could not be checked here. TRBV21-1 is given as a pseudogene. The CDR3 totals 17 residues. For the CDR3, the DNA is TGTGCCAGCAGCATCAAATGGGGTTCGGGACAGTCCTACGAGCAGTACTTC. This codes for CASSIKWGSGQSYEQYF.

This rearrangement joins TRBV7-2 to TRBJ1-4, with D possibly TRBD1 on 5 matching bases. CDR3 length: 16 residues. Germline loops: CDR1 SGHTA, CDR2 FQGNSA. V lost 3 bases, J lost 5 bases, and 16 bases lay in between. The CDR3 loop reads CASSFRTSGMNEKLFF. In DNA form, the CDR3 reads TGTGCCAGCAGCTTTAGGACAAGTGGGATGAATGAAAAACTGTTTTTT.

The gene calls are TRBV7-9 and TRBJ1-5; TRBD1 matches 11 bases. Germline V gene lookup returns CDR1 SEHNR and CDR2 FQNEAQ (reference sequence). CDR3 length: 15 amino acids. The V and J ends lost 1 base and 7 bases, in that order; junction bases with no gene match: 3. As DNA, the CDR3 is TGTGCCAGCAGCTTAGGGACAGGGGGCGGCCAGCCCCAGCATTTT. This codes for CASSLGTGGGQPQHF.

The J gene is TRBJ2-7, the V gene TRBV20-1, with 8 bases aligning to TRBD1. Germline CDR1 reads DFQATT; CDR2 reads SNEGSKA (reference sequence). With 3 bases clipped from V and 3 bases from J, the junction kept 4 bases outside the gene matches. The CDR3 has 13 amino acids. The CDR3 sequence is CSASRTGNYEQYV. The CDR3 DNA follows: TGCAGTGCTAGTCGGACAGGGAACTACGAGCAGTACGTC.

This clone is labeled as medium-sized. The J gene is TRBJ2-7, the V gene TRBV3-1 (or the pseudogene TRBV3-2); possibly TRBD2 for D (5 bases). CDR1 is LGHDT and CDR2 is YNNKEL in the germline V gene (reference sequence). The ends were cut back, 8 bases at V and 1 base at J, with 15 bases in the middle. The CDR3 runs 14 residues. The CDR3 loop reads CASGNYPGSYEQYF. The CDR3 nucleotides are TGTGCCAGCGGGAATTATCCGGGATCCTACGAGCAGTACTTC.

The CDR3 is CATSALTGRTGELFF. CDR3 DNA: TGTGCCACCAGTGCCCTGACAGGGCGAACCGGGGAGCTGTTTTTT. The chain uses TRBV24-1 and TRBJ2-2, with 7 bases identical to TRBD1. The length of the CDR3 is 15 residues. Germline CDR1 KGHDR, CDR2 SFDVKD. J lost 5 bases, V lost 5 bases, and 7 bases had no gene match.

This sequence joins TRBV24-1 and TRBJ2-2; perhaps TRBD2 as D (6 bases). Germline V gene lookup returns CDR1 KGHDR and CDR2 SFDVKD. Deletions cut 1 base from V and 1 base from J, with 12 bases between. The CDR3 covers 17 residues. The DNA for the CDR3 is TGTGCCACCAGTGATTTAGGAGGGCGAGGGAACACCGGGGAGCTGTTTTTT. Translation: CATSDLGGRGNTGELFF.

This clone has just a few counts. The rearrangement links TRBV19 to TRBJ2-7; D is uncertain. The CDR3 is made up of 14 amino acids. The germline V and J ends were trimmed by 4 bases and 4 bases, with 14 bases remaining between them. The germline V gene encodes CDR1 LNHDA and CDR2 SQIVND (reference sequence). The CDR3 reads CASSTGSGGYEQYV. For the CDR3, the DNA is TGTGCCAGTAGTACAGGCTCCGGTGGTTACGAGCAGTACGTC.

The chain carries TRBV30 and TRBJ1-2; D remains ambiguous. CDR3 length equals 13 residues. V lost 0 bases, J lost 2 bases, and 7 bases lay in between. The germline gives CDR1 GTSNPN, CDR2 SVGIG (reference sequence). Written as DNA, the CDR3 is TGTGCCTGGAGTGTGACACAGAACTATGGCTACACCTTC. Amino acids: CAWSVTQNYGYTF.